One T cell receptor beta chain is described in this entry. CDR3 size: 16 residues. Germline CDR1 is LNHDA and CDR2 is SQIVND (reference sequence). Trimming at V came to 10 bases and at J to 2 bases, leaving 9 bases not matched to a gene. The entry originates in a study of shared clonotypes between healthy human individuals. Sequencing was performed with immunoSEQ multiplex PCR; in TCRdb, only in-frame clones are kept and a portion is missing. The data hold about 980,000 clones, with 60% to 85% observed a single time. The clonotype was recovered from a man between 18 and 35 years old in good health. The J gene is TRBJ2-6, the V gene TRBV19; 9 nucleotides line up with TRBD1. The source material was memory CD4+ T cells sorted from blood. Subset denoted: CD45RA-negative fraction. The DNA for the CDR3 is TGTGCCATTTCCATTACAGGGGGCGCTGGGGCCAACGTCCTGACTTTC. This encodes CAISITGGAGANVLTF.